This T cell receptor beta chain appears in the sequencing data of a study of cytomegalovirus exposure and HLA in healthy donors. Study background: Unique TCR beta sequences numbering around 110 million came from 150 million to 200 million T cells in an earlier analysis.

A multiplex PCR was run with 60 Vbeta primers and 13 Jbeta primers. The assay was immunoSEQ multiplex PCR, and TCRdb's table has in-frame clones only and misses some. The sample yields 200,000 to 250,000 clones, 75% seen once. Study-wide results and limits: A list of 150 to 200 TCR beta chains associated with cytomegalovirus was given. The classifier, whose performance was assessed in both the original and validation cohorts, reportedly diagnosed cytomegalovirus status with high specificity and sensitivity.

As for this clone: Its antigen is unidentified.

Source material: PBMCs. The receptor comes from a woman aged 30 to 39 in good health and CMV-seronegative.

CDR3 amino acids: CASSRTSTDTQYF. CDR3 nucleotide sequence: TGTGCCAGCAGCAGGACTAGCACAGATACGCAGTATTTT. V gene TRBV7-2 combines with J gene TRBJ2-3, with D perhaps TRBD2 (5 bases). V dropped 5 bases and J dropped 0 bases, with 6 bases sitting between them. This CDR3 contains 13 residues. CDR1 and CDR2 (germline): SGHTA, FQGNSA.